The 9 T cell receptor beta chains given below trace back to one sample, sequenced in a study of beta chain features in type 1 diabetes (dated by TCRdb to the late 2010s). What the study reported, not specific to this receptor: In all four CD4+ subsets, TCRB CDR3 length was moderately but significantly shorter in type 1 diabetes patients.

Their antigens remain unidentified. The receptor library was made with the immunoSEQ multiplex PCR assay. All of the isolated RNA was reverse transcribed with the High Capacity cDNA Reverse Transcription Kit, so expressed TCRB transcripts were sequenced. TCRdb's version of the immuneACCESS table is confined to in-frame rearrangements and falls short of the full clone set. An unresolved V gene accounts for under half of the shortfall where checked; the remainder is of unknown origin. For this sample there are more than 300,000 clones; roughly 13% appear just once. The ten largest clones capture about 0.01% of the sample. The sequenced sample consisted of naive CD4+ T cells from blood. The cell subset or site label corresponds to: true naive CD4+ T cells. These receptors were collected from a woman aged 18 to 35 with type 1 diabetes.

This chain connects TRBV28 to TRBJ2-7, with TRBD1 matching over 8 bases. The V gene's germline CDR1 is MDHEN and CDR2 SYDVKM. V shed 10 bases and J 3 bases; nucleotides not matched to a gene: 8. CDR3 length: 13 residues. The CDR3 sequence is CATSGQVDYEQYF. For the CDR3, the DNA is TGTGCCACCTCGGGACAGGTAGACTACGAGCAGTACTTC. The variable domain in full, completed from reference TRBV28 and TRBJ2-7, reads DVKVTQSSRYLVKRTGEKVFLECVQDMDHENMFWYRQDPGLGLRLIYFSYDVKMKEKGDIPEGYSVSREKKERFSLILESASTNQTSMYLCATSGQVDYEQYFGPGTRLTVT.

V is TRBV11-3 and J is TRBJ2-1; TRBD1 matches at 7 bases. The germline gives CDR1 SGHNT, CDR2 YENEEA. V was pared by 4 bases and J by 0 bases, with 9 bases of the junction left unmatched. The CDR3 has 17 amino acids. The CDR3 region is CASSSQGVSSSYNEQFF. The CDR3 region has the DNA TGTGCCAGCAGCTCCCAGGGGGTTAGCAGCTCCTACAATGAGCAGTTCTTC.

The chain has TRBV7-9 and TRBJ2-3; 7 bases match TRBD2. Germline V gives CDR1 SEHNR, CDR2 FQNEAQ (reference sequence). V shed 5 bases, J shed 5 bases, and the junction held 10 bases outside the gene matches. The CDR3 consists of 15 residues. DNA of the CDR3: TGTGCCAGCAGCCGGGCCAGCGGGGTTGTAGATACGCAGTATTTT. Encoded protein: CASSRASGVVDTQYF.

The chain links TRBV9 to TRBJ2-1; 9 nucleotides line up with TRBD2. The CDR3 runs 16 residues. V trimming: 3 bases; J trimming: 8 bases; junction bases outside the gene matches: 12. The germline V gene encodes CDR1 SGDLS and CDR2 YYNGEE. CDR3 DNA: TGTGCCAGCAGCGCTACCGGGACTAGCATGATAGATGAGCAGTTCTTC. This codes for CASSATGTSMIDEQFF.

This clone was seen a few times. The chain has TRBV18 and TRBJ1-1, with unresolved D. The CDR3 runs 14 residues. Trimming took 0 bases from V and 5 from J, leaving 10 bases between them. Germline CDR1 KGHSH, CDR2 LQKENI. CDR3 nucleotides: TGTGCCAGCTCACCACCCAACAGTGGGACTGAAGCTTTCTTT. This codes for CASSPPNSGTEAFF.

This clone was detected a few times. The gene calls are TRBV7-2 and TRBJ2-4, with 8 bases matching TRBD1. CDR1 is SGHTA and CDR2 is FQGNSA in the germline V gene. The CDR3 is made up of 15 amino acids. The ends lost 5 bases at V and 9 bases at J; junction bases unmatched: 12. The chain's CDR3 is CASSRNTRTGLIQYF. CDR3 DNA: TGTGCCAGCAGCCGAAACACAAGGACAGGGCTCATTCAGTACTTC.

The chain couples TRBV5-1 to TRBJ1-1, with D perhaps matching TRBD1 (5 bases). The CDR3 length is 13 residues. Germline V CDR1 and CDR2: SGHRS, YFSETQ. Trimming took 3 bases from V and 1 from J, leaving 7 bases between them. In nucleotides, the CDR3 is TGCGCCAGCAGCTGGGACTCGAACACTGAAGCTTTCTTT. This sequence encodes CASSWDSNTEAFF.

This rearrangement joins TRBV7-8 to TRBJ2-7, with 8 bases that match TRBD2. CDR1 and CDR2 (germline): SGHVS, FQNEAQ. The CDR3 runs 13 residues. J was trimmed by 7 bases and V by 5 bases; bases with no gene match: 7. The CDR3 sequence: CASSPRRGGEQYF. CDR3 in DNA: TGTGCCAGCAGCCCCCGGCGCGGGGGGGAGCAGTACTTC.

This chain links TRBV6-5 with TRBJ2-3, with D perhaps matching TRBD1 (6 bases). Per the germline V gene, CDR1 is MNHEY and CDR2 is SVGAGI. This CDR3 spans 13 amino acids. V lost 7 bases, J lost 5 bases, and 13 bases lay in between. The CDR3 here is CASTFRGRDTQYF. The CDR3 bases are TGTGCCAGCACCTTCAGGGGACGAGATACGCAGTATTTT.